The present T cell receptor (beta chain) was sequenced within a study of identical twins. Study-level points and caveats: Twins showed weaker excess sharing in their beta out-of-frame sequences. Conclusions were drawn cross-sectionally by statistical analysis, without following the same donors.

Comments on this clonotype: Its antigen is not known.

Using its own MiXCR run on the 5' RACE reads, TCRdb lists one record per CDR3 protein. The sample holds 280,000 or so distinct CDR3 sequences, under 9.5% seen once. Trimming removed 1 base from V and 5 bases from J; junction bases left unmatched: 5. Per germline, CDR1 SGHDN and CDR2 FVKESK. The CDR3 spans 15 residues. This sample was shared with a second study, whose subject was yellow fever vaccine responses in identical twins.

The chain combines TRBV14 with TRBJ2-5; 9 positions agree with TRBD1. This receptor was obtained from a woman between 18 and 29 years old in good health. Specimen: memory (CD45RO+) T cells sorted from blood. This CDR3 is CASSQVGQGGETQYF. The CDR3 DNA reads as TGTGCCAGCAGCCAAGTGGGACAGGGTGGGGAGACCCAGTACTTC.